The sample holds a few counts of the clone carrying this T cell receptor beta chain. What it binds is not known. The data derive from a study of beta chain features in type 1 diabetes. Expressed TCRB transcripts were sequenced, since all the RNA that had been isolated was reverse transcribed. Sequencing used immunoSEQ multiplex PCR; TCRdb keeps in-frame clones, though not all of them. The sample has hundreds of thousands of clones, about 14% seen once; the top ten hold nearly 0.04%. The CDR3 is 16 amino acids. Germline CDR1 SEHNR, CDR2 FQNEAQ (reference sequence). With V trimmed by 5 bases and J by 8 bases, 13 bases remained unmatched. General study results and limits: Shortening that was moderate but significant affected the TCRB CDR3s of Type 1 diabetes patients in all four CD4+ subsets.

The genes are TRBV7-9 and TRBJ2-1, with 9 positions matching TRBD2. This TCR derives from a man aged 18 to 35 with type 1 diabetes. Sequencing used naive CD4+ T cells from blood. The CDR3 nucleotides read TGTGCCAGCAGCCTCATAGCGGGAGAGCTAGTCTATGAGCAGTTCTTC. It is translated as CASSLIAGELVYEQFF.